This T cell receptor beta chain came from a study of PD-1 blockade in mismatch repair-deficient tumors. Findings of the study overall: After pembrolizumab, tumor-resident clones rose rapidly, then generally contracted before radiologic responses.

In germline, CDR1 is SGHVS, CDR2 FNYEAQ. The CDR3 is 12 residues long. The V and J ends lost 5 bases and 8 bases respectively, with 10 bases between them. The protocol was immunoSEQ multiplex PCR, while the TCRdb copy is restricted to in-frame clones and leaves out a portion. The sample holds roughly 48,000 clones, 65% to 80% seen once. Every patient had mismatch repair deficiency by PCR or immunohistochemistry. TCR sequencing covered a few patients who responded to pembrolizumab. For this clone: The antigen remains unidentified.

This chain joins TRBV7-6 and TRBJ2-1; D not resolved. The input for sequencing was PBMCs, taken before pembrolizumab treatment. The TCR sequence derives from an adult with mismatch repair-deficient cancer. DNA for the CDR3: TGTGCCAGCAGCCCACGACTCGATGAGCAGTTCTTC. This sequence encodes CASSPRLDEQFF.